Given below is one TCR beta chain in context. Antigen: not known. Every diagnosis used clinical symptoms, serum thyroxine and TRAb, thyroid ultrasound and orbital computed tomography. The authors obtained PBMCs from roughly 10 ml of fresh peripheral blood. Amplification yielded TCR beta CDR3 regions, with RNA transcripts as the source. Initially, a first-round RT-PCR of the TCR CDR3 employed the HTBI primer set. TCRdb fed the multiplex PCR reads into MiXCR, producing one record per CDR3 protein. The table shows fewer than 550,000 distinct CDR3 sequences, with around a sixth occurring only once. This sample is part of a study of T cells in Graves' hyperthyroidism and ophthalmopathy. Study results and limitations: Peripheral blood also featured most of the thyroid clonotypes expanded above 0.001. A model using 13 V-J features told ophthalmopathy apart from stable hyperthyroidism.

V gave up 0 bases and J gave up 2 bases, with 12 bases separating them. Germline-derived CDR1 and CDR2 are SGHRS and YFSETQ. The CDR3 contains 15 residues. The TCR sequence derives from a woman aged 18-35 years with Graves' hyperthyroidism. The chain uses TRBV5-1 and TRBJ2-7, with D uncertain. The sample taken for sequencing was blood. The CDR3 DNA reads TGCGCCAGCAGCTTGGAAGGGTTCATGCCCTACGAGCAGTACTTC. The encoded protein is CASSLEGFMPYEQYF.